This T cell receptor beta chain was obtained from a study of T cells after yellow fever vaccination. The wider study: Low-cell-number fractions were prepared with SMART-Seq v4 Ultra Low Input.

Trimming removed 6 bases from V and 0 bases from J; junction bases left unmatched: 3. The length of the CDR3 is 14 residues. Germline-derived CDR1 and CDR2 are ENHRY and SYGVKD. This clonotype was found a few times. In making TCR cDNA, 5'RACE template switching added a universal primer site and UMIs to it. TCRdb re-analysed the 5' RACE reads in MiXCR, keeping a single row per CDR3 protein. The data hold a few hundred thousand distinct CDR3 sequences, with 18% observed a single time. This sequence originates from a man aged 18 to 30 who received the YFV17D yellow fever vaccine. V usage is TRBV10-3 and J usage is TRBJ1-2; 8 positions agree with TRBD1. Source: PBMCs, taken before the yellow fever booster vaccination. The CDR3 DNA follows: TGTGCCATCAGCACAGGGGGTGCTAACTATGGCTACACCTTC. As protein: CAISTGGANYGYTF.